This TCR beta chain was identified during a study of identical twins. Worth noting for this clonotype: Its specificity is not known.

The CDR3 loop spans 13 amino acids. Deletions cut 0 bases from V and 1 base from J, with 6 bases between. Germline V CDR1 and CDR2: DFQATT, SNEGSKA (reference sequence). General study results and limits: Out-of-frame TCR alpha sharing in monozygotic twins exceeded recombination model predictions. Clonotypes of the beta chain that were abundant in cord blood carried fewer insertions (memory repertoires showed none). Partial confounding of zero-insertion analyses by invariant MAIT and iNKT cells was possible.

TCRdb redid the calling of the 5' RACE reads with MiXCR, one entry per CDR3 protein. The table includes roughly 250,000 distinct CDR3 sequences, 7% to 8.5% detected once. Separately, the same data were catalogued under a study of yellow fever vaccine responses in identical twins.

The TCR sequence derives from a woman aged 18-29 years in good health. Material: CD8+ T cells sorted from blood. This rearrangement joins TRBV20-1 to TRBJ1-2; perhaps TRBD1 as D (6 bases). CDR3 residues: CSAREDSNYGYTF. CDR3 DNA sequence: TGCAGTGCTAGAGAGGACAGTAACTATGGCTACACCTTC.